The clone carrying this TCR beta chain was seen a few times. Antigen unknown. TCRdb fed the 5' RACE reads into MiXCR, producing one record per CDR3 protein. This sample has approximately 890,000 distinct CDR3 sequences, with around an eighth found just once. These data belong to a study of identical twins. Whole-study findings and limits: Beta out-of-frame sequences displayed a weaker excess of sharing between twins. High-abundance cord blood beta clonotypes had fewer insertions; memory repertoires showed none.

These data were likewise used in another study, on yellow fever vaccine responses in identical twins.

The sequence derives from a woman aged 18-35 years in good health. The sample comprised PBMCs.

The CDR3 here is CASRASGTGIYEQYV. The DNA for the CDR3 is TGTGCCAGCAGGGCCTCAGGGACAGGGATCTACGAGCAGTACGTC. This chain links TRBV5-6 with TRBJ2-7, with 9 bases aligning to TRBD1. Germline trimming cut 5 bases from V and 3 bases from J; bases unmatched to any gene: 9. This CDR3 region has 15 residues. The germline gives CDR1 SGHDT, CDR2 YYEEEE.